Following are 22 T cell receptor beta chains from one sample sequenced in a study of shared clonotypes between healthy human individuals. Terminally differentiated effector memory CD45RA+ cells were excluded by CCR7 positive selection of CD45RO-negative cells. Assay used: immunoSEQ multiplex PCR; TCRdb lists only in-frame clones, some missing. The sample includes about 2.1 million clones, about 92% seen only once; the top ten take under 2%. The sequencing sample was made of naive CD8+ T cells from PBMCs. These receptors all come from a man aged 18 to 30 in good health. Some clones in this sample may be carry-over from other donors' samples.

This clone is a singleton in its sample. The chain employs TRBV2 and TRBJ2-5; 9 nucleotides agree with TRBD2. The CDR3 runs to 13 residues. Trimming at V came to 2 bases and at J to 9 bases, leaving 4 bases not matched to a gene. In germline, CDR1 is SNHLY, CDR2 FYNNEI. The DNA of the CDR3 is TGTGCCAGCAGTGAACGGGCTAGCGGGGCCCAGTACTTC. It is translated as CASSERASGAQYF. Filled out from reference TRBV2 and TRBJ2-5, the complete variable domain reads EPEVTQTPSHQVTQMGQEVILRCVPISNHLYFYWYRQILGQKVEFLVSFYNNEISEKSEIFDDQFSVERPDGSNFTLKIRSTKLEDSAMYFCASSERASGAQYFGPGTRLLVL.

Only one count was recorded for this clone. The chain uses TRBV7-8 and TRBJ2-2; the match to TRBD2 covers 9 bases. With 4 bases clipped from V and 5 bases from J, the junction kept 11 bases outside the gene matches. The CDR3 covers 17 residues. CDR1 SGHVS and CDR2 FQNEAQ come from the germline V gene. CDR3 protein: CASSSLPTSGGTGELFF. CDR3 in DNA: TGTGCCAGCAGCTCCCTTCCGACTAGCGGAGGGACCGGGGAGCTGTTTTTT.

This rearrangement joins TRBV6-5 to TRBJ1-5; TRBD1 matches at 7 bases. Trimming took 2 bases from V and 6 from J; bases not matched to a gene: 7. This CDR3 contains 15 residues. From germline, CDR1 is MNHEY and CDR2 SVGAGI. CDR3 sequence reads: CASSYGRGAGQPQHF. The DNA of the CDR3 is TGTGCCAGCAGTTACGGCAGGGGGGCGGGTCAGCCCCAGCATTTT.

The V gene is TRBV5-1, the J gene TRBJ2-5; tentative D call: TRBD2 (6 bases). CDR3 length: 16 residues. CDR1 is SGHRS and CDR2 is YFSETQ in the germline V gene. With 1 base removed from V and 3 bases from J, the gap between germline ends came to 16 bases. The CDR3 spells CASSLSDGSFKETQYF. In DNA form, the CDR3 reads TGCGCCAGCAGCTTGAGCGACGGGAGTTTTAAAGAGACCCAGTACTTC.

The chain employs TRBV2 and TRBJ2-2; D gene unclear. The CDR3 spans 11 residues. The V end lost 3 bases, the J end lost 13 bases, and 9 bases lay between the germline ends. The germline V gene has CDR1 SNHLY and CDR2 FYNNEI. The CDR3 loop reads CASSDSGSLFF. As DNA, the CDR3 is TGTGCCAGCAGTGATTCCGGTTCGCTGTTTTTT.

This rearrangement joins TRBV5-6 to TRBJ1-2; D gene uncertain. The CDR3 consists of 15 residues. The germline V gene has CDR1 SGHDT and CDR2 YYEEEE. V was trimmed by 2 bases and J by 8 bases, leaving 19 bases between them. This CDR3 is CASSFLRRLVGGYTF. The CDR3 DNA reads as TGTGCCAGCAGCTTTTTACGCCGGCTGGTGGGGGGCTACACCTTC.

The rearrangement links TRBV7-8 to TRBJ2-7, with D possibly TRBD1 on 6 matching bases. Germline CDR1 is SGHVS and CDR2 is FQNEAQ. Trimming removed 1 base from V and 3 bases from J, with 10 bases in between. The CDR3 runs to 14 residues. The CDR3 nucleotides are TGTGCCAGCAGCTTAGTAGGCAGGGGCTACGAGCAGTACTTC. This encodes CASSLVGRGYEQYF.

The V call is TRBV7-9, the J call TRBJ2-1; D may be TRBD2 (6 bases). There are 15 residues in the CDR3. With 8 bases removed from V and 7 bases from J, the gap between germline ends came to 21 bases. Germline CDR1 is SEHNR and CDR2 is FQNEAQ (reference sequence). This CDR3 reads CASQSRRGPGNEQFF. The CDR3 nucleotides are TGTGCCAGCCAGAGTCGGCGGGGTCCTGGGAATGAGCAGTTCTTC.

V is TRBV13 and J is TRBJ1-2; TRBD1 matches 7 bases. With 6 bases clipped from V and 8 bases from J, the junction kept 9 bases outside the gene matches. CDR1 and CDR2 from the germline V gene are PRHDT and FYEKMQ (reference sequence). The CDR3 consists of 13 residues. The CDR3 spells CASRGDRINGYTF. The CDR3 region has the DNA TGTGCCAGCAGGGGGGACAGAATTAACGGCTACACCTTC.

The gene calls are TRBV7-8 and TRBJ2-2, with a weak D call TRBD1 (5 bases). Germline CDR1 is SGHVS and CDR2 is FQNEAQ. The CDR3 length is 12 residues. V was clipped by 3 bases and J by 7 bases, with 6 bases between them. CDR3 sequence: CASSFQGGELFF. The CDR3 bases are TGTGCCAGCAGCTTCCAGGGCGGGGAGCTGTTTTTT.

The chain joins TRBV21-1 to TRBJ1-5; no check of the table's D call, TRBD1, against the DNA was made. TRBV21-1 is a pseudogene segment. There are 19 residues in the CDR3. CDR3 residues: CASSLKIQPDRHLHQPQHF. CDR3 in DNA: TGTGCCAGCAGCCTCAAAATCCAGCCGGACAGACACCTCCATCAGCCCCAGCATTTT.

V usage is TRBV14 and J usage is TRBJ2-7; 9 positions match TRBD2. This CDR3 has 15 residues. The ends lost 1 base at V and 6 bases at J; junction bases unmatched: 7. Germline CDR1 and CDR2: SGHDN and FVKESK. This chain's CDR3 is CASSQAAGGSSEQYF. CDR3 in DNA: TGTGCCAGCAGCCAAGCAGCGGGAGGTAGTTCCGAGCAGTACTTC.

The gene calls are TRBV2 and TRBJ2-3; tentative D call: TRBD1 (6 bases). V was pared by 6 bases and J by 0 bases, with 10 bases between. The CDR3 is 14 residues long. Germline lookup yields CDR1 SNHLY and CDR2 FYNNEI. The CDR3 DNA is TGTGCCAGCAGCGGACAGTTTAGCACAGATACGCAGTATTTT. It is translated as CASSGQFSTDTQYF.

This clone was observed a handful of times. V gene TRBV28 combines with J gene TRBJ1-1; 7 nucleotides align to TRBD1. The CDR3 is made up of 13 amino acids. Germline-derived CDR1 and CDR2 are MDHEN and SYDVKM. V lost 9 bases, J lost 0 bases, and 4 bases stayed unmatched. The CDR3 DNA follows: TGTGCCAGTCAACAGGGGATGAACACTGAAGCTTTCTTT. Its translation is CASQQGMNTEAFF.

To note about this clone: In the same sample, other DNA sequences code for this CDR3. The CDR3 sequence is CASSLSLGDRGSYEQYF. Written as DNA, the CDR3 is TGTGCCAGCAGTTTATCGCTCGGGGACAGGGGCTCCTACGAGCAGTACTTC. This chain links TRBV27 with TRBJ2-7; the match to TRBD1 covers 10 bases. Germline CDR1 and CDR2: MNHEY and SMNVEV (reference sequence). This CDR3 is 17 amino acids long. V shed 0 bases and J 0 bases; nucleotides not matched to a gene: 5.

J is TRBJ2-2 and V is TRBV18; 7 positions agree with TRBD1. The CDR3 extends over 16 amino acids. Germline CDR1 is KGHSH and CDR2 is LQKENI. J was trimmed by 3 bases and V by 1 base; bases with no gene match: 5. In DNA, the CDR3 is TGTGCCAGCTCACCACACAGGGGAGCTGACACCGGGGAGCTGTTTTTT. Translation gives CASSPHRGADTGELFF. The full variable domain, its missing parts supplied by reference TRBV18 and TRBJ2-2, is NAGVMQNPRHLVRRRGQEARLRCSPMKGHSHVYWYRQLPEEGLKFMVYLQKENIIDESGMPKERFSAEFPKEGPSILRIQQVVRGDSAAYFCASSPHRGADTGELFFGEGSRLTVL.

V and J are TRBV19 and TRBJ2-1; D may be TRBD1 (5 bases). Germline CDR1 is LNHDA and CDR2 is SQIVND (reference sequence). The CDR3 runs 13 residues. Deletions cut 3 bases from V and 7 bases from J, with 10 bases between. The CDR3 is CASSMPNRNEQFF. The CDR3 DNA reads TGTGCCAGTAGTATGCCAAACAGGAATGAGCAGTTCTTC.

This chain uses TRBV19 with TRBJ2-1, with 12 bases that match TRBD2. The CDR3 consists of 15 residues. Germline lookup yields CDR1 LNHDA and CDR2 SQIVND (reference sequence). V dropped 3 bases and J dropped 7; count of bases not matched to a gene: 4. This CDR3 reads CASSIWLAGGNEQFF. The DNA for the CDR3 is TGTGCCAGTAGTATTTGGCTAGCGGGAGGGAATGAGCAGTTCTTC.

The gene calls are TRBV9 and TRBJ2-1; 10 nucleotides line up with TRBD2. Trimming cost V 0 bases and J 2 bases; bases outside gene matches: 8. CDR1 is SGDLS and CDR2 is YYNGEE in the germline V gene. The CDR3 has 18 amino acids. The CDR3 sequence: CASSVEASGSPTYNEQFF. CDR3 DNA sequence: TGTGCCAGCAGCGTAGAGGCTAGCGGGAGCCCCACCTACAATGAGCAGTTCTTC.

Only one count was recorded for this clone. J is TRBJ2-7 and V is TRBV27; D may correspond to TRBD1 or TRBD2 (6 bases each). This CDR3 has 14 residues. V lost 4 bases and J 1 base, leaving 11 bases between the germline ends. The germline V gene has CDR1 MNHEY and CDR2 SMNVEV (reference sequence). The CDR3 DNA reads TGTGCCAGCAGTTCACGGGGGCTTTCCTACGAGCAGTACTTC. Its protein product is CASSSRGLSYEQYF.

The rearrangement uses TRBV15 and TRBJ2-5; no firm D call. This CDR3 is built from 13 residues. CDR1 and CDR2 (germline): LNHNV, YYDKDF (reference sequence). With 8 bases removed from V and 7 bases from J, the gap between germline ends came to 17 bases. In nucleotides, the CDR3 is TGTGCCACCGAAGGCCGCGTTTACGGGACCCAGTACTTC. Translation gives CATEGRVYGTQYF.

V gene TRBV10-3 combines with J gene TRBJ2-1; 10 bases align to TRBD1. Losses at the gene ends were 4 bases for V and 7 bases for J; bases not matched to a gene: 7. The germline CDR1 and CDR2 sequences are ENHRY and SYGVKD. The CDR3 runs to 15 residues. CDR3 amino acids: CAISGDRGPLNEQFF. In DNA form, the CDR3 reads TGTGCCATCAGTGGGGACAGGGGTCCCCTTAATGAGCAGTTCTTC.